The source of this TCR beta chain is a study of blood T cell repertoires in COVID-19. Background on the study: In each case, the material was cDNA or gDNA derived from T cells, B-cell-depleted T cells, or PBMCs.

The CDR3 is made up of 14 amino acids. J lost 0 bases, V lost 1 base, and 1 base had no gene match. Germline V lookup: CDR1 GTSNPN, CDR2 SVGIG (reference sequence). Everyone who took part was roughly 18 to 90 years old, and they came from about 23 US areas. Cohort assignment relied on participant-reported clinical history. The study counted Cohort 3 donors as recovered given two negative PCRs, clearance, or symptom resolution. Profiled with immunoSEQ multiplex PCR; TCRdb holds only in-frame clones, not every one. The sample holds 300,000 or so clones, 70% to 90% seen once. The source of this sequence is a woman aged 18-29 years who had recovered from COVID-19. The gene calls are TRBV30 and TRBJ1-1, with 8 bases lining up with TRBD1. Source material: PBMCs or T cells enriched from blood (not recorded which). This chain's CDR3 is CAWSGGQVNTEAFF. CDR3 nucleotides: TGTGCCTGGAGTGGGGGACAGGTGAACACTGAAGCTTTCTTT.